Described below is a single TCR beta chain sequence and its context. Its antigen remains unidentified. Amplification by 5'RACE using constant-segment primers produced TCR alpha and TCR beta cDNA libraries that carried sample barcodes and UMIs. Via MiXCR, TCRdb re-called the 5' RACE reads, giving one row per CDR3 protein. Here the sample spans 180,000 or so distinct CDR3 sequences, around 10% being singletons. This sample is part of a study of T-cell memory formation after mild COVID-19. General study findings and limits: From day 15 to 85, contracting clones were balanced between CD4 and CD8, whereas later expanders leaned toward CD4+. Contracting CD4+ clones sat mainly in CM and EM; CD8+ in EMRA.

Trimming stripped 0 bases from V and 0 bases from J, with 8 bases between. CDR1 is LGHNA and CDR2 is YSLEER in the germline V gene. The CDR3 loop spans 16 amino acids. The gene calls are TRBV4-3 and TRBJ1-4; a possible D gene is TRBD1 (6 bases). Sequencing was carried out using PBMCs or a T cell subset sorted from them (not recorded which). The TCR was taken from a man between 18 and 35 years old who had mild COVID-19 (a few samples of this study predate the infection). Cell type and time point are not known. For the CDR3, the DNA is TGCGCCAGCAGCCAAGATCGGACAGCAACTAATGAAAAACTGTTTTTT. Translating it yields CASSQDRTATNEKLFF.